The 29 T cell receptor beta chains presented below share a single source sample, sequenced in a study of vaccination and CD4 T cells after COVID-19. Treatment here: 10-day PBMC culture with coronavirus spike peptide pools or control peptides (ViraFEST assay). The Oncomine TCR Beta short-read assay sequenced DNA from cultured CD4+ T cells. TCRdb ran MiXCR on the PCR reads and lists one entry per CDR3 protein. The table has 15,000 or so distinct CDR3 sequences, less than 70% seen once. Their target antigens are unknown. Source material: CD4+ T cells from blood, cultured in vitro. The receptor set was obtained from a human donor who had recovered from COVID-19.

This clonotype was seen only a few times. This chain joins TRBV7-2 and TRBJ1-5; D perhaps matches TRBD1 (6 bases). The length of the CDR3 is 16 residues. The V end lost 0 bases, the J end lost 2 bases, and 11 bases lay between the germline ends. Looked up from germline, CDR1 is SGHTA and CDR2 is FQGNSA. CDR3 protein: CASSLAGGHGNQPQHF. The CDR3 DNA is TGTGCCAGCAGCTTAGCGGGGGGGCATGGCAATCAGCCCCAGCATTTT.

This chain connects TRBV20-1 to TRBJ1-5, with a weak D call TRBD1 (5 bases). CDR1 and CDR2 (germline): DFQATT, SNEGSKA (reference sequence). The CDR3 length is 16 residues. V gave up 0 bases and J gave up 3 bases, with 15 bases separating them. The CDR3 DNA reads TGCAGTGCTAGAGATGAAAGCAGGGTCTTCAATCAGCCCCAGCATTTT. As protein: CSARDESRVFNQPQHF.

The rearrangement joins TRBV6-1 to TRBJ2-5, with a tentative D call TRBD2 (6 bases). Germline values: CDR1 MNHNS, CDR2 SASEGT. There are 16 residues in the CDR3. Trimming shortened V by 6 bases and J by 4 bases, and 21 bases separated the two germline ends. The CDR3 region has the DNA TGTGCCAGCAGCCCCACCTTTCGGGAGAGACCAGAGACCCAGTACTTC. As protein: CASSPTFRERPETQYF.

This clonotype was picked up a small number of times. The rearrangement joins TRBV7-2 to TRBJ2-2, with 11 positions matching TRBD2. Per germline, CDR1 SGHTA and CDR2 FQGNSA. This CDR3 spans 15 amino acids. The ends lost 3 bases at V and 4 bases at J; junction bases unmatched: 1. This CDR3 is CASSLGLAATGELFF. The CDR3 nucleotides are TGTGCCAGCAGCTTGGGACTAGCGGCCACCGGGGAGCTGTTTTTT.

This clonotype was detected only once. The J gene is TRBJ2-5, the V gene TRBV12-3 or TRBV12-4; D uncertain. The CDR3 is 12 amino acids. Trimming removed 3 bases at V and 5 bases at J, with 7 bases between. CDR3 region: CASSFSRETQYF. Written as DNA, the CDR3 is TGTGCCAGCAGTTTTTCAAGGGAGACCCAGTACTTC.

The rearrangement uses TRBV7-2 and TRBJ1-5; 10 bases are shared with TRBD1. This CDR3 has 15 residues. J was trimmed by 6 bases and V by 5 bases; bases with no gene match: 7. Germline values: CDR1 SGHTA, CDR2 FQGNSA. The CDR3 region is CASSLDRGLGQPQHF. The CDR3 DNA is TGTGCCAGCAGCCTCGACAGGGGGCTTGGTCAGCCCCAGCATTTT.

The chain employs TRBV30 and TRBJ2-1; D may be TRBD2 (5 bases). From germline, CDR1 is GTSNPN and CDR2 SVGIG (reference sequence). The CDR3 length is 14 residues. Deletions cut 1 base from V and 2 bases from J, with 9 bases between. The CDR3 DNA follows: TGTGCCTGGAGTGGAATTAGCGCCTACAATGAGCAGTTCTTC. Translated, it gives CAWSGISAYNEQFF.

V gene TRBV4-1 combines with J gene TRBJ2-7, with 14 bases matching TRBD2. The CDR3 consists of 16 residues. The junction had 5 bases not matched to a gene; V was cut back by 5 bases and J by 2 bases. Germline CDR1 is MGHRA and CDR2 is YSYEKL. In DNA, the CDR3 is TGCGCCAGCAGCGGACCGGGACTAGCGGGAGCCTACGAGCAGTACTTC. Its protein is CASSGPGLAGAYEQYF.

This clonotype was counted between two and nine times. V usage is TRBV4-3 and J usage is TRBJ1-2, with a possible D match to TRBD1 (5 bases). Between the trimmed V and J ends, which lost 4 bases and 5 bases, there was a span of 26 bases. Germline V CDR1 and CDR2: LGHNA, YSLEER. This CDR3 contains 18 residues. The CDR3 region has the DNA TGCGCCAGCAGCCCGAAAGATTATTCGGTCATGGGGGAGTATGGCTACACCTTC. Translating gives CASSPKDYSVMGEYGYTF.

The chain joins TRBV12-3 or TRBV12-4 to TRBJ1-2; maybe TRBD1 (6 bases). The germline V and J ends were trimmed by 3 bases and 8 bases, with 13 bases remaining between them. The CDR3 spans 13 residues. The CDR3 DNA follows: TGTGCCAGCAGTTTGACAGGAGTAAGAGGCTACACCTTC. This translates into CASSLTGVRGYTF.

The chain uses TRBV2 and TRBJ1-5; D uncertain. Trimming took 6 bases from V and 7 from J, leaving 19 bases between them. CDR3 size: 15 residues. The germline gives CDR1 SNHLY, CDR2 FYNNEI. The CDR3 DNA reads TGTGCCAGCAGGGACCTACCGGGCCTTCAGCAGCCCCAGCATTTT. Translated, it gives CASRDLPGLQQPQHF.

This chain uses TRBV7-2 with TRBJ1-1; weak D call: TRBD1 (5 bases). Germline loops: CDR1 SGHTA, CDR2 FQGNSA. V dropped 5 bases and J dropped 1 base, with 8 bases sitting between them. The CDR3 is 13 amino acids. CDR3 protein: CASSRDPNTEAFF. Here the CDR3 DNA reads TGTGCCAGCAGCAGGGACCCGAACACTGAAGCTTTCTTT.

This clonotype has a handful of counts. J is TRBJ1-5 and V is TRBV15; D possibly corresponds to TRBD1 (6 bases). This CDR3 comprises 14 residues. The V end was cut by 0 bases, the J end by 4 bases, with 7 bases between. The germline V gene encodes CDR1 LNHNV and CDR2 YYDKDF (reference sequence). Here the CDR3 reads CATSRDTGNQPQHF. CDR3 DNA sequence: TGTGCCACCAGCAGAGATACAGGGAATCAGCCCCAGCATTTT.

The chain carries TRBV28 and TRBJ2-3; 9 bases align to TRBD1. The CDR3 is made up of 14 amino acids. Germline V gene data show CDR1 as MDHEN and CDR2 as SYDVKM. The trim removed 6 bases at V and 7 bases at J, leaving 8 bases unmatched. CDR3 nucleotide sequence: TGTGCCAGCAGCCAAACAGGGGGCGGTTATACGCAGTATTTT. This sequence encodes CASSQTGGGYTQYF.

The chain links TRBV7-9 to TRBJ2-2, with no clear D. The CDR3 loop spans 13 amino acids. The V end lost 1 base, the J end lost 1 base, and 1 base lay between the germline ends. Germline V gene sequence: CDR1 SEHNR, CDR2 FQNEAQ (reference sequence). The CDR3 DNA reads as TGTGCCAGCAGCTTAGGGAACACCGGGGAGCTGTTTTTT. Encoded protein: CASSLGNTGELFF.

This clonotype has just a few counts. The rearrangement uses TRBV20-1 and TRBJ2-1, with a possible D match to TRBD2 (5 bases). The CDR3 covers 15 residues. Germline V CDR1 and CDR2: DFQATT, SNEGSKA (reference sequence). V lost 5 bases and J 5 bases, leaving 19 bases between the germline ends. The CDR3 here is CSARPVARTNNEQFF. In DNA, the CDR3 is TGCAGTGCTCGCCCGGTAGCGCGAACTAACAATGAGCAGTTCTTC.

The V call is TRBV20-1, the J call TRBJ2-1; 12 positions agree with TRBD2. With 5 bases clipped from V and 7 bases from J, the junction kept 3 bases outside the gene matches. The CDR3 is 13 residues long. CDR1 and CDR2 (germline): DFQATT, SNEGSKA (reference sequence). CDR3 amino acids: CSALAGGGNEQFF. The CDR3 region has the DNA TGCAGTGCTCTAGCGGGAGGGGGAAATGAGCAGTTCTTC.

The chain joins TRBV6-2 or TRBV6-3 to TRBJ2-5; the match to TRBD1 covers 9 bases. Germline V gene lookup returns CDR1 MNHEY and CDR2 SVGEGT. Unmatched junction bases numbered 13, after V lost 7 bases and J lost 7 bases. This CDR3 contains 15 residues. The CDR3 DNA reads as TGTGCCAGCACCACCGGGACAGGGCCTCCGAGGACCCAGTACTTC. It yields the protein CASTTGTGPPRTQYF.

This chain uses TRBV12-3 or TRBV12-4 with TRBJ1-1; D is unresolved. Trimming shortened V by 6 bases and J by 2 bases, and 7 bases separated the two germline ends. The CDR3 sequence is 12 residues long. CDR3 DNA sequence: TGTGCCAGCAGCTTAAGTAACACTGAAGCTTTCTTT. Its protein is CASSLSNTEAFF.

V and J are TRBV24-1 and TRBJ2-3; 8 nucleotides agree with TRBD1. Germline CDR1 and CDR2: KGHDR and SFDVKD. This CDR3 region has 14 residues. V lost 3 bases and J lost 7; bases outside the gene matches: 5. DNA of the CDR3: TGTGCCACCAGTGATCCGCAGGGGGCGCATACGCAGTATTTT. Its translation is CATSDPQGAHTQYF.

The chain recombines TRBV19 with TRBJ1-5; 8 bases line up with TRBD1. Unmatched junction bases numbered 11, after V lost 10 bases and J lost 0 bases. The CDR3 contains 16 residues. From germline, CDR1 is LNHDA and CDR2 SQIVND (reference sequence). The CDR3, as DNA: TGTGCCACCCGGGACAGGAGTTTTTATAGCAATCAGCCCCAGCATTTT. Protein sequence: CATRDRSFYSNQPQHF. Filled out from reference TRBV19 and TRBJ1-5, the complete variable domain reads DGGITQSPKYLFRKEGQNVTLSCEQNLNHDAMYWYRQDPGQGLRLIYYSQIVNDFQKGDIAEGYSVSREKKESFPLTVTSAQKNPTAFYLCATRDRSFYSNQPQHFGDGTRLSIL.

The chain employs TRBV7-9 and TRBJ2-7; D gene uncertain. The germline CDR1 and CDR2 sequences are SEHNR and FQNEAQ (reference sequence). The CDR3 contains 13 residues. V lost 5 bases to trimming and J lost 4 bases, with 12 bases between them. The CDR3 DNA follows: TGTGCCAGCAGCCCTAAGACGGCGTACGAGCAGTACTTC. It yields the protein CASSPKTAYEQYF. The entire variable domain, with the rest obtained from reference TRBV7-9 and TRBJ2-7, is as follows: DTGVSQNPRHKITKRGQNVTFRCDPISEHNRLYWYRQTLGQGPEFLTYFQNEAQLEKSRLLSDRFSAERPKGSFSTLEIQRTEQGDSAMYLCASSPKTAYEQYFGPGTRLTVT.

The V gene is TRBV20-1, the J gene TRBJ2-5; TRBD2 matches 7 bases. CDR3 size: 18 residues. With 8 bases clipped from V and 2 bases from J, the junction kept 23 bases outside the gene matches. Germline CDR1 reads DFQATT; CDR2 reads SNEGSKA (reference sequence). The CDR3 region has the DNA TGCAGTACCGGGGGGTCAGTGGGTGGCAATAGCTTTCAAGAGACCCAGTACTTC. Encoded protein: CSTGGSVGGNSFQETQYF.

This chain connects TRBV20-1 to TRBJ1-1, with D possibly TRBD1 on 6 matching bases. Germline V gene data show CDR1 as DFQATT and CDR2 as SNEGSKA (reference sequence). Trimming took off 6 bases at V and 4 bases at J, with 18 bases between the two ends. The CDR3 contains 14 residues. CDR3 coding DNA: TGCAGTGCCCTCCGGGGCGGACAGATCACTGAAGCTTTCTTT. Its protein product is CSALRGGQITEAFF.

This clonotype has just a few counts. The rearrangement joins TRBV6-1 to TRBJ2-7; no reliable D call. Trimming left V 5 bases short and J 5 bases short, with 7 bases between. This CDR3 comprises 11 residues. Germline CDR1 reads MNHNS; CDR2 reads SASEGT. The CDR3, as DNA: TGTGCCAGCAGTAACAGCCACGAGCAGTACTTC. This translates into CASSNSHEQYF.

The chain uses TRBV7-2 and TRBJ1-1; the D gene is possibly TRBD1 (5 bases). From germline, CDR1 is SGHTA and CDR2 FQGNSA. There are 17 residues in the CDR3. V lost 5 bases and J lost 7, with 26 bases in between. CDR3 nucleotides: TGTGCCAGCAGCCGACACCGGGTAGGCTCAGGGATGGATGAAGCTTTCTTT. It encodes CASSRHRVGSGMDEAFF.

V and J are TRBV7-2 and TRBJ2-3; D remains ambiguous. The ends were cut back, 5 bases at V and 6 bases at J, with 12 bases in the middle. CDR3 length equals 13 residues. In germline, CDR1 is SGHTA, CDR2 FQGNSA. The DNA of the CDR3 is TGTGCCAGCAGCCGGTCCTTGTCGGATACGCAGTATTTT. Its protein product is CASSRSLSDTQYF.

DNA for the CDR3: TGCGCCAGCAGTGAGACCCCGGGACAAGGACATGGTGGCTACACCTTC. Amino acid sequence: CASSETPGQGHGGYTF. The V call is TRBV10-1, the J call TRBJ1-2; D is possibly TRBD1 (6 bases). V was cut by 2 bases and J by 7 bases, with 20 bases left in between. In germline, CDR1 is WNHNN, CDR2 SYGVQD (reference sequence). The CDR3 runs to 16 residues.

CDR3 sequence: CAGSIAADTEAFF. CDR3 DNA sequence: TGTGCCGGCTCAATCGCGGCGGACACTGAAGCTTTCTTT. This chain uses TRBV6-1 with TRBJ1-1; the D is unclear. Per the germline V gene, CDR1 is MNHNS and CDR2 is SASEGT. The CDR3 contains 13 residues. The V and J ends lost 11 bases and 3 bases respectively, with 16 bases between them.